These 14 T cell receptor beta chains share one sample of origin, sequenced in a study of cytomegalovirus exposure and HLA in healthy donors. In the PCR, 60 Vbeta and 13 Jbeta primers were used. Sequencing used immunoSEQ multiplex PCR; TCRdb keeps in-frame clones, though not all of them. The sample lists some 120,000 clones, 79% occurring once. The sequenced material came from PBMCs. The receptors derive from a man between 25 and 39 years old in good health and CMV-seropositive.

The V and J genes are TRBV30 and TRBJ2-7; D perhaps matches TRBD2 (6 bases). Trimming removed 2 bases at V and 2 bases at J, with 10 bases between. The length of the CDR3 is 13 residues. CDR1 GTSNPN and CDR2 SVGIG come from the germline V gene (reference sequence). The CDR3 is CAWSPGGTYEQYF. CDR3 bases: TGTGCCTGGAGTCCCGGGGGTACCTACGAGCAGTACTTC.

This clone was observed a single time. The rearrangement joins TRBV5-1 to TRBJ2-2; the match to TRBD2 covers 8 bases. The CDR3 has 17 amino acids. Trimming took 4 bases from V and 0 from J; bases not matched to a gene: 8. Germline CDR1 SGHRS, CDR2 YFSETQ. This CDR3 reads CASSTEPGLANTGELFF. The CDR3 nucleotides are TGCGCCAGCAGCACGGAGCCGGGACTAGCGAACACCGGGGAGCTGTTTTTT. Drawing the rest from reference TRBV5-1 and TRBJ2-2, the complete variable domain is KAGVTQTPRYLIKTRGQQVTLSCSPISGHRSVSWYQQTPGQGLQFLFEYFSETQRNKGNFPGRFSGRQFSNSRSEMNVSTLELGDSALYLCASSTEPGLANTGELFFGEGSRLTVL.

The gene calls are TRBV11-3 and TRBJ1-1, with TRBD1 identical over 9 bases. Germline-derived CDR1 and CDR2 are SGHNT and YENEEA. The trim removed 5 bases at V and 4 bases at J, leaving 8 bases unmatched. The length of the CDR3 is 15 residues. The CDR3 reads CASSPGTGRITEAFF. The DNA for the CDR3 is TGTGCCAGCAGCCCGGGGACAGGGCGGATCACTGAAGCTTTCTTT.

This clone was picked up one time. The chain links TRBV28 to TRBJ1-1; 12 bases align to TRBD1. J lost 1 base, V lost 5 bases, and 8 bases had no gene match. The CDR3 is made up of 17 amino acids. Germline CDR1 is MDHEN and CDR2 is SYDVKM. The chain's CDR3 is CASSGPGTGGKNTEAFF. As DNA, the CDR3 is TGTGCCAGCAGTGGTCCCGGGACAGGGGGCAAGAACACTGAAGCTTTCTTT.

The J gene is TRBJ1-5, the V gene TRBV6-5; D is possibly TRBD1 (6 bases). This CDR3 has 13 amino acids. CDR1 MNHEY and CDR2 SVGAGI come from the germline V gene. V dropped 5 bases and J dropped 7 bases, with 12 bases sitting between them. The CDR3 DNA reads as TGTGCCAGCAGTCAGGGGATAGGGCAGCCCCAGCATTTT. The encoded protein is CASSQGIGQPQHF.

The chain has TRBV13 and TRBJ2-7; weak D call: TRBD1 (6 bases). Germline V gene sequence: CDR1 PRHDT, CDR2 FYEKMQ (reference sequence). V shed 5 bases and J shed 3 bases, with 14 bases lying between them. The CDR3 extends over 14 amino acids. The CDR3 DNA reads TGTGCCAGCAGCCCCGGTAAGGGGGTCTACGAGCAGTACTTC. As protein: CASSPGKGVYEQYF.

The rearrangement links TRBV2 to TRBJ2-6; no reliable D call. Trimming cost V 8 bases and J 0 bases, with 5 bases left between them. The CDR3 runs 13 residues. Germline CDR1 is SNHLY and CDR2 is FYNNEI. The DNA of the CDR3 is TGTGCCAGCGACAACTCTGGGGCCAACGTCCTGACTTTC. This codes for CASDNSGANVLTF.

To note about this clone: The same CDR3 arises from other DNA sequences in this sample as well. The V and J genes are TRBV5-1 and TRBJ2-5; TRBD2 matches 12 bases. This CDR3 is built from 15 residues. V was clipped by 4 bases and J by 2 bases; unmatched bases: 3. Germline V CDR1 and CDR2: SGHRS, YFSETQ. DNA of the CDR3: TGCGCCAGCAGCCCTGGACTAGCGGGACAAGAGACCCAGTACTTC. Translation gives CASSPGLAGQETQYF.

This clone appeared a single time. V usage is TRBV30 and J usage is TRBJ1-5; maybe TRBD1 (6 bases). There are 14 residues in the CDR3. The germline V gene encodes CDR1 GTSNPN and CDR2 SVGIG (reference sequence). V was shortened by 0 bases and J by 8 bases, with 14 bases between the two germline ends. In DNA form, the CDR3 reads TGTGCCTGGAGTGTTGGCAGGGGCGTAGAGCCCCAGCATTTT. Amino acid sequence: CAWSVGRGVEPQHF.

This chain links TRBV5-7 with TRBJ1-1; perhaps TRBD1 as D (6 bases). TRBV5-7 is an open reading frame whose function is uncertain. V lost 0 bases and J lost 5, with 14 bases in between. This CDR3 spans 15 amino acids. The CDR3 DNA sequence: TGTGCCAGCAGCTTGGAGCGGGGGGCGAGTACTGAAGCTTTCTTT. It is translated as CASSLERGASTEAFF.

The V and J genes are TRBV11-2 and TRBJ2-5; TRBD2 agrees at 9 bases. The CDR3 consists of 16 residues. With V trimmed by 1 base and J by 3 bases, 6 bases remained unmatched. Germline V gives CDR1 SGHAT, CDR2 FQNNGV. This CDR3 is CASSLAPGLAEETQYF. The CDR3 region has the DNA TGTGCCAGCAGCTTAGCTCCGGGACTAGCTGAAGAGACCCAGTACTTC.

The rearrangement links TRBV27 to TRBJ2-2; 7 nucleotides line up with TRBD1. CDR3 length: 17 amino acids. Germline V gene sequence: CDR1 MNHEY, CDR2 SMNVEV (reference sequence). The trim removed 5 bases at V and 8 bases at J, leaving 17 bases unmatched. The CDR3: CASSPSRTGPLRGELFF. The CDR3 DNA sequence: TGTGCCAGCAGTCCCTCCCGGACAGGCCCCCTAAGGGGGGAGCTGTTTTTT.

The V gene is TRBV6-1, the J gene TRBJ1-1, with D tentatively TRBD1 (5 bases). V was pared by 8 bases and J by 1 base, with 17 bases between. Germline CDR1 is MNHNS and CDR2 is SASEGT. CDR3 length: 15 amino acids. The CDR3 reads CASSLPRRGNTEAFF. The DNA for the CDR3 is TGTGCCAGCTCCCTCCCTCGGAGGGGGAACACTGAAGCTTTCTTT.

The CDR3: CASSLQGVFYTF. The CDR3, as DNA: TGTGCCAGCAGCCTACAGGGGGTGTTCTACACCTTC. V usage is TRBV6-5 and J usage is TRBJ1-2; TRBD1 matches 8 bases. Germline trimming cut 6 bases from V and 10 bases from J; bases unmatched to any gene: 7. The CDR3 runs to 12 residues. Germline V gene data show CDR1 as MNHEY and CDR2 as SVGAGI.